The clone carrying this T cell receptor beta chain was observed a few times. Its specificity is unknown. This PCR relied on a set of 60 Vbeta primers and 13 Jbeta primers. TCRdb's table, derived via immunoSEQ multiplex PCR, lists solely in-frame clones and lacks some. The data show about 86,000 clones, about 79% seen once. This sample is drawn from a study of cytomegalovirus exposure and HLA in healthy donors. About the study: Early on, a data release was issued that held 80 million or so unique TCRs from HLA-typed donors. Study conclusions and caveats: Association with HLA alleles at 0.05 false discovery rate was found for 15,000 to 20,000 TCR beta sequences in a later analysis. Earlier analysis found most TCR beta V segments productive about 90% or about 30% of the time.

Material: PBMCs. The receptor was derived from a female donor in good health and CMV-seronegative.

The CDR3, as DNA: TGTGCCAGCAGTGCTAAATCCGGGAACACTGAAGCTTTCTTT. Translated: CASSAKSGNTEAFF. V usage is TRBV6-1 and J usage is TRBJ1-1; D is uncertain. The length of the CDR3 is 14 residues. The germline V gene encodes CDR1 MNHNS and CDR2 SASEGT. V lost 4 bases and J lost 1, with 10 bases in between.